This is a list of T cell receptor beta chains from one sample in a study of beta chain features in type 1 diabetes. Some clones are missing from TCRdb's copy, which holds only in-frame ones; the method was immunoSEQ multiplex PCR. The sample records 250,000 to 350,000 clones, roughly an eighth being singletons. The source material was naive CD4+ T cells from blood. The receptors derive from a man under 40 with type 1 diabetes. The CDR3 runs from the conserved cysteine through the conserved F or W. The D gene is left open where the match is weak. Not all rows give a size; the values are once, few, many and, for expanded clones, a class.

V gene	D gene	J gene	clone size	CDR3 DNA	CDR3 protein
TRBV4-1	TRBD1	TRBJ1-1	NA	TGCGCCAGCAGCCAGGTCTCACGGGCAGGGGGCGACTGGAACACTGAAGCTTTCTTT	CASSQVSRAGGDWNTEAFF
TRBV5-4	TRBD2	TRBJ2-3	few	TGTGCCAGCAGCTTGGGACTAGCGCACCTGAGCACAGATACGCAGTATTTT	CASSLGLAHLSTDTQYF
TRBV7-6	TRBD1	TRBJ2-3	NA	TGTGCCAGCAGCTTAGTCGGGACAGGGTCAGATACGCAGTATTTT	CASSLVGTGSDTQYF
TRBV7-9	TRBD1	TRBJ1-3	few	TGTGCCAGCAGCCCTCAACAGGGGGGCCCTGGAAACACCATATATTTT	CASSPQQGGPGNTIYF
TRBV6-6	NA	TRBJ2-7	few	TGTGCCAGCAACCCAACAGGGACCTACGAGCAGTACTTC	CASNPTGTYEQYF
TRBV28	NA	TRBJ2-4	few	TGTGCCAGCAGTTTCCCTGGGACATTTGAGCAAAACATTCAGTACTTC	CASSFPGTFEQNIQYF
TRBV5-1	TRBD1	TRBJ2-3	NA	TGCGCCAGCAGCCTGGGGGAGGGACAGGGGTCGGATACGCAGTATTTT	CASSLGEGQGSDTQYF
TRBV28	NA	TRBJ1-1	NA	TGTGCCAGCAGTTCTATTGCGTCTGGTGTCACTGAAGCTTTCTTT	CASSSIASGVTEAFF
TRBV27	TRBD1	TRBJ1-5	few	TGTGCCAGCAGTACGGACAGGGCTCAGCCCCAGCATTTT	CASSTDRAQPQHF
TRBV19	NA	TRBJ2-3	NA	TGTGCCAGTAGAGACAGGAGTTCTACGCAGTATTTT	CASRDRSSTQYF
TRBV18	NA	TRBJ2-1	NA	TGTGCCAGCTCACCACCGGAGGGCGGCACCTACAATGAGCAGTTCTTC	CASSPPEGGTYNEQFF
TRBV28	NA	TRBJ2-3	few	TGTGCCAGCAGTTTTGGGGGGGCGCGATCAGATACGCAGTATTTT	CASSFGGARSDTQYF
TRBV20-1	TRBD1	TRBJ1-5	few	TGCAGTGCTTTGGACAGGCAGCCCCAGCATTTT	CSALDRQPQHF
TRBV7-3	NA	TRBJ2-1	NA	TGTGCCAGCAGCTTAGGTCCCAGCTCCTACAATGAGCAGTTCTTC	CASSLGPSSYNEQFF
TRBV11-1	NA	TRBJ2-4	few	TGTGCCAGCAGCCGGGGGGCCAAAAACATTCAGTACTTC	CASSRGAKNIQYF
TRBV5-4	TRBD2	TRBJ2-1	NA	TGTGCCAGCAGCCTGCCTAGCGGGACCGAGCAGTTCTTC	CASSLPSGTEQFF
TRBV25-1	TRBD1	TRBJ1-1	NA	TGTGCCAGCAGTGTCCTAGGACAGGGGAACACTGAAGCTTTCTTT	CASSVLGQGNTEAFF
TRBV11-2	TRBD2	TRBJ2-5	NA	TGTGCCAGCAGCGCGAATAGCGGGAGCGGAGAGACCCAGTACTTC	CASSANSGSGETQYF
TRBV10-3	NA	TRBJ1-5	few	TGTGCCATCAGTGAGTCAGAGGATCAGCCCCAGCATTTT	CAISESEDQPQHF
TRBV28	TRBD2	TRBJ2-5	NA	TGTGCCAGCAGTTTTAGGGTAGCGGGAGAGGAGACCCAGTACTTC	CASSFRVAGEETQYF
TRBV28	NA	TRBJ2-1	NA	TGTGCCACCTTTGGAGGGAGCCCCTACAATGAGCAGTTCTTC	CATFGGSPYNEQFF
TRBV28	TRBD1	TRBJ2-3	NA	TGTGCCAGCAGTTCCCGCACCGGACAGGGGGCTAGCACAGATACGCAGTATTTT	CASSSRTGQGASTDTQYF
TRBV7-9	TRBD1	TRBJ1-1	NA	TGTGCCAGCAGCTTAGGGAGGACAGGGAACACTGAAGCTTTCTTT	CASSLGRTGNTEAFF
TRBV28	NA	TRBJ2-3	NA	TGTGCCAGCAGTTCAAGCTTGTGGCCTAGCGGCACAGATACGCAGTATTTT	CASSSSLWPSGTDTQYF
TRBV5-1	TRBD2	TRBJ2-7	few	TGCGCCAGCAGCTTGGGACTAGCAAAGGCCTCCTACGAGCAGTACTTC	CASSLGLAKASYEQYF
TRBV28	TRBD1	TRBJ2-4	few	TGTGCCACAAGACAGGGAACCAAAAACATTCAGTACTTC	CATRQGTKNIQYF
TRBV7-2	TRBD2	TRBJ2-1	NA	TGTGCCAGCAGCTTAGACCCCTTAGCGGGAGGGGGGAACAATGAGCAGTTCTTC	CASSLDPLAGGGNNEQFF
TRBV11-2	NA	TRBJ2-1	few	TGTGCCAGCAGCCCCCGACTACTGAGCTCCTACAATGAGCAGTTCTTC	CASSPRLLSSYNEQFF
TRBV6-1	NA	TRBJ2-2	NA	TGTGCCAGCAGTGACAGGGTGAAGGTCGGGGAGCTGTTTTTT	CASSDRVKVGELFF
TRBV5-1	NA	TRBJ2-1	NA	TGCGCCAGCAGGCAGGAAGCGGACCACTACAATGAGCAGTTCTTC	CASRQEADHYNEQFF
TRBV19	TRBD2	TRBJ2-7	once	TGTGCCAGTAGCGGGACTAGCGGCTCCTACGAGCAGTACTTC	CASSGTSGSYEQYF
TRBV7-8	NA	TRBJ2-1	few	TGTGCCAGCAGCCCTCGAACGGCCTACAATGAGCAGTTCTTC	CASSPRTAYNEQFF
TRBV6-6	NA	TRBJ2-2	few	TGTGCCAGCAGTTCCTTCCCACTTGGGAACACCGGGGAGCTGTTTTTT	CASSSFPLGNTGELFF
TRBV5-1	NA	TRBJ2-1	NA	TGCGCCAGCAGCCTGACGACCCCTCAAACAGCCGATGAGCAGTTCTTC	CASSLTTPQTADEQFF
TRBV9	NA	TRBJ2-1	once	TGTGCCAGCAGCGTAGAGGGACACTACAATGAGCAGTTCTTC	CASSVEGHYNEQFF
TRBV15	NA	TRBJ2-7	NA	TGTGCCACCAGCAGACCAGGACAGCGAGACTACGAGCAGTACTTC	CATSRPGQRDYEQYF
TRBV6-6	NA	TRBJ1-2	few	TGTGCCAGCAGTTACGACAGCTATGGCTACACCTTC	CASSYDSYGYTF
TRBV7-3	NA	TRBJ1-2	NA	TGTGCCAGCAGCTTCCTTGGGGGGGAAGCTAACTATGGCTACACCTTC	CASSFLGGEANYGYTF
TRBV19	NA	TRBJ1-1	few	TGTGCCAGTTCGAGGTACGGCCTAGAAGCTTTCTTT	CASSRYGLEAFF
TRBV7-3	TRBD2	TRBJ2-1	NA	TGTGCCAGCAGCTTATTTGAACTAGCGGGAGACAATGAGCAGTTCTTC	CASSLFELAGDNEQFF
TRBV5-1	NA	TRBJ2-7	NA	TGCGCCAGCAGCTTGGGCGCAGGGGTCGTTAGGAACGAGCAGTACTTC	CASSLGAGVVRNEQYF
TRBV6-6	TRBD2	TRBJ2-5	NA	TGTGCCAGCAGTTACGGCCAGACTAGCGGGAGGGACCAGTACTTC	CASSYGQTSGRDQYF
TRBV20-1	NA	TRBJ1-1	NA	TGCAGTGCTAAGAGGGCTGAAGCTTTCTTT	CSAKRAEAFF
TRBV4-2	NA	TRBJ2-1	few	TGTGCCAGCAGCCCTGGGGGGGCGCTGAGCTCCTACAATGAGCAGTTCTTC	CASSPGGALSSYNEQFF
TRBV7-9	NA	TRBJ2-2	NA	TGTGCCAGCAGCAAAGCTAGCGATCCGAACACCGGGGAGCTGTTTTTT	CASSKASDPNTGELFF
TRBV27	TRBD2	TRBJ2-7	few	TGTGCCAGCAGTTTAGGGCGGGAGGCCCCCTACGAGCAGTACTTC	CASSLGREAPYEQYF
TRBV10-3	TRBD2	TRBJ2-1	NA	TGTGCCATCAGTGGCCGGGAGGGGCATCAGCAGTTCTTC	CAISGREGHQQFF
TRBV12-5	TRBD1	TRBJ2-1	NA	TGTGCTAGTGGTTTTCAGGGGGTGGGTGAGCAGTTCTTC	CASGFQGVGEQFF
TRBV2	NA	TRBJ2-7	NA	TGTGCCAGCGCAACGGACTATCCTTCCTACGAGCAGTACTTC	CASATDYPSYEQYF
TRBV2	NA	TRBJ1-1	NA	TGTGCCAGCAATGCGGGAAGGACTGAAGCTTTCTTT	CASNAGRTEAFF
TRBV19	NA	TRBJ2-7	NA	TGTGCCAGTAGTTGGACTGGATCCTACGAGCAGTACTTC	CASSWTGSYEQYF
TRBV9	NA	TRBJ2-6	NA	TGTGCCAGCAGCGGGACAGTCGCTCCCTCTGGGGCCAACGTCCTGACTTTC	CASSGTVAPSGANVLTF
TRBV6-5	NA	TRBJ1-1	NA	TGTGCCAGCAGTTACTCCCGGGGGGGGAGGACTGAAGCTTTCTTT	CASSYSRGGRTEAFF
TRBV6-5	NA	TRBJ2-5	NA	TGTGCCAGCTCGAGAGGACAGACAACTCAAGAGACCCAGTACTTC	CASSRGQTTQETQYF
TRBV4-3	NA	TRBJ1-2	NA	TGCGCCAGCAGCCAAGATACGACAACTAACTATGGCTACACCTTC	CASSQDTTTNYGYTF